This TCR beta chain came from a study of blood T cells in healthy people across ages. CDR3 length: 14 amino acids. Germline CDR1 reads SNHLY; CDR2 reads FYNNEI. Trimming removed 3 bases from V and 4 bases from J, with 12 bases in between. The authors ran a second PCR of roughly 6 to 12 cycles using a sample-barcoded 5' primer and a J-beta primer mix. TCRdb redid the calling of the 5' RACE reads with MiXCR, one entry per CDR3 protein. The table includes around 1.7 million distinct CDR3 sequences, roughly 27% detected once. The genes are TRBV2 and TRBJ1-2; D not certain. Sequenced sample: blood. This sequence originates from a woman between 25 and 40 years old in good health. The CDR3 here is CASSEEQSSYGYTF. In DNA form, the CDR3 reads TGTGCCAGCAGTGAGGAACAGAGCAGCTATGGCTACACCTTC.